This TCR beta chain was sequenced for a study of cytomegalovirus exposure and HLA in healthy donors. The germline CDR1 and CDR2 sequences are SGHRS and YFSETQ. The CDR3 has 16 residues. The germline V and J ends were trimmed by 5 bases and 2 bases, with 17 bases remaining between them. This clone occurred a few times. PCR was performed using 60 Vbeta and 13 Jbeta primers. TCRdb keeps only in-frame clones here, not all; method: immunoSEQ multiplex PCR. The sample carries 150,000 to 200,000 clones, over 65% recorded once. V gene TRBV5-1 combines with J gene TRBJ2-1; tentatively, D is TRBD1 (6 bases). The sequence was obtained from a man aged 18 to 35 in good health and CMV-seronegative. Sequenced: PBMCs. CDR3 nucleotides: TGCGCCAGCAGTTTACTAGACAGGTCAGCCTACAATGAGCAGTTCTTC. This encodes CASSLLDRSAYNEQFF.